This TCR beta chain comes out of a study of cytomegalovirus exposure and HLA in healthy donors. Use of 60 Vbeta and 13 Jbeta primers characterized the PCR. The method was immunoSEQ multiplex PCR; TCRdb's version includes in-frame clones alone and lacks a portion of them. Altogether under 150,000 clones are present, about 80% being singletons, with the ten largest covering roughly 1.2%. Whole-study results and caveats: In an earlier analysis, in some 600 donors, most V segments appeared productive either ~87% or ~30% of the time.

Germline CDR1 and CDR2: SGHRS and YFSETQ. The CDR3 extends over 14 amino acids. V lost 2 bases and J 1 base, leaving 9 bases between the germline ends. At the time of sampling, donors were nominally healthy, though unrecorded immune exposures were likely. Worth noting for this clone: The target antigen is unknown.

Sequencing was done on a sample of PBMCs. This sequence originates from a male donor in good health and CMV-seropositive. This rearrangement joins TRBV5-1 to TRBJ1-1; D gene ambiguous. CDR3: CASSFSTGNTEAFF. As DNA, the CDR3 is TGCGCCAGCAGCTTCAGTACGGGGAACACTGAAGCTTTCTTT.